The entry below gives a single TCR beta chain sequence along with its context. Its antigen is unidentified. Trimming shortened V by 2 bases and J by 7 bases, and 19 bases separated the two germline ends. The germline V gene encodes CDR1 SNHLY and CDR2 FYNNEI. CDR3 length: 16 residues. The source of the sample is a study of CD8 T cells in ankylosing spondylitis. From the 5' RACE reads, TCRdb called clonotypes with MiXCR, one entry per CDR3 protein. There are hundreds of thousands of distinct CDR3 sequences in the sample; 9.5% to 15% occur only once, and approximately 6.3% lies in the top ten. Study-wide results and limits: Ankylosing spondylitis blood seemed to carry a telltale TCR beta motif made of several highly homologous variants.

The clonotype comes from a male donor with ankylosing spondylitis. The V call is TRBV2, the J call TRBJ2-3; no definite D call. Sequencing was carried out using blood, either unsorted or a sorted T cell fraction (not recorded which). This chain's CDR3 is CASSEFPGQERHTQYF. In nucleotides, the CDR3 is TGTGCCAGCAGTGAATTCCCCGGCCAGGAGCGACATACGCAGTATTTT.